This paragraph reports one T cell receptor beta chain. These data are taken from a study of monozygotic twins with inflammatory bowel disease. CDR1 is MNHEY, CDR2 SMNVEV, per germline (reference sequence). The CDR3 contains 16 residues. TCRdb re-analyzed the 5' RACE reads; it lists each CDR3 protein once, without DNA. Across around 380,000 distinct CDR3 sequences, the top ten clones capture 2.4% of the sample. This clonotype was sampled from a human donor with ulcerative colitis or Crohn's disease, or a healthy co-twin of an affected twin (not recorded which). V and J are TRBV27 and TRBJ1-1; TCRdb lists TRBD1, though no DNA is available to test this call. Sequenced: blood. The CDR3 loop reads CASSLYVGRPNTEAFF.